This TCR beta chain was obtained from a study of T-cell reconstitution after alpha-beta-depleted transplantation in children. This clonotype was observed at least ten times. The CDR3 runs to 12 residues. Trimming took 4 bases from V and 0 from J, leaving 5 bases between them. Germline-derived CDR1 and CDR2 are SQVTM and ANQGSEA. This sample's TCRbeta library carried unique molecular identifier barcodes. TCRdb re-analysed the PCR reads in MiXCR, keeping a single row per CDR3 protein. This repertoire shows about 610,000 distinct CDR3 sequences, under 12% found once; its top ten account for 4% to 5%. The chain carries TRBV29-1 and TRBJ2-3; D not certain. This specimen was PBMCs from the stem cell graft donor, taken from the stem cell graft. This TCR was recovered from a human donor who donated a stem cell graft to a child with acute myeloid leukemia. The CDR3 DNA follows: TGCAGCGTTGCAGCGAGCACAGATACGCAGTATTTT. Its protein product is CSVAASTDTQYF.